The next 21 T cell receptor beta chains were all read from a single sample in a study of cytomegalovirus exposure and HLA in healthy donors. PCR used 60 Vbeta primers and 13 Jbeta primers. The assay was immunoSEQ multiplex PCR, and TCRdb's table has in-frame clones only and misses some. The sample consists of under 300,000 clones, around four fifths of them appearing once. Sequences were obtained from PBMCs. All receptors derive from a woman aged 40 to 50 in good health and CMV-seropositive.

The chain couples TRBV4-1 to TRBJ1-1; no firm D call. The germline V gene has CDR1 MGHRA and CDR2 YSYEKL. The CDR3 is made up of 17 amino acids. The V gene lost 0 bases and the J gene lost 5 bases, with 19 bases spanning the gap. CDR3 protein: CASSQEAARGLTTEAFF. In DNA form, the CDR3 reads TGCGCCAGCAGCCAAGAAGCTGCCCGGGGTTTAACAACTGAAGCTTTCTTT.

The V call is TRBV29-1, the J call TRBJ2-6, with 9 bases matching TRBD2. V dropped 5 bases and J dropped 2; count of bases not matched to a gene: 7. CDR3 length: 16 residues. Germline-derived CDR1 and CDR2 are SQVTM and ANQGSEA. CDR3 nucleotides: TGCAGCGTTCTTGCGGCGGGAGGGGCTGGGGCCAACGTCCTGACTTTC. Protein sequence: CSVLAAGGAGANVLTF.

The chain recombines TRBV5-1 with TRBJ1-1, with TRBD1 identical over 9 bases. This CDR3 contains 15 residues. Germline CDR1 and CDR2: SGHRS and YFSETQ. The trim removed 5 bases at V and 4 bases at J, leaving 9 bases unmatched. CDR3 in amino acids: CASRRTGDSGTEAFF. In nucleotides, the CDR3 is TGCGCCAGCAGAAGGACAGGGGATTCGGGCACTGAAGCTTTCTTT.

The rearrangement joins TRBV28 to TRBJ2-1; D may be TRBD2 (5 bases). The CDR3 is 15 amino acids. Germline V gives CDR1 MDHEN, CDR2 SYDVKM. V lost 5 bases and J lost 3, with 14 bases in between. The DNA for the CDR3 is TGTGCCAGCAGTCCGACTACCCTTATCTACAATGAGCAGTTCTTC. Translating it yields CASSPTTLIYNEQFF.

V usage is TRBV7-9 and J usage is TRBJ1-2; the D gene is possibly TRBD1 (6 bases). Germline values: CDR1 SEHNR, CDR2 FQNEAQ (reference sequence). The CDR3 runs 14 residues. Trimming shortened V by 2 bases and J by 7 bases, and 14 bases separated the two germline ends. The CDR3: CASSLIGQSLGYTF. DNA for the CDR3: TGTGCCAGCAGCTTAATTGGACAGTCGCTTGGCTACACCTTC.

The gene calls are TRBV29-1 and TRBJ2-7, with 9 bases aligning to TRBD2. The ends lost 7 bases at V and 3 bases at J; junction bases unmatched: 10. Germline V CDR1 and CDR2: SQVTM, ANQGSEA. The CDR3 runs to 14 residues. CDR3 protein: CSGGGGLSNYEQYF. The CDR3 DNA reads as TGCAGCGGCGGGGGGGGGCTGAGCAACTACGAGCAGTACTTC.

This clone occurred a few times. The rearrangement joins TRBV19 to TRBJ1-1; D remains ambiguous. V lost 0 bases and J lost 0, with 5 bases in between. CDR3 length: 14 amino acids. CDR1 is LNHDA, CDR2 SQIVND, per germline (reference sequence). The CDR3 DNA reads TGTGCCAGTAGTATAGACAGGCTGAACACTGAAGCTTTCTTT. Translation: CASSIDRLNTEAFF.

This chain joins TRBV6-1 and TRBJ2-7, with 8 nucleotides matching TRBD1. Germline V lookup: CDR1 MNHNS, CDR2 SASEGT. Unmatched junction bases numbered 11, after V lost 8 bases and J lost 2 bases. The CDR3 sequence is 15 residues long. The CDR3 coding sequence is TGTGCCAGCTTAAAGGCGGGACAGGAGCCCTACGAGCAGTACTTC. Encoded protein: CASLKAGQEPYEQYF.

The rearrangement links TRBV5-1 to TRBJ2-7; 7 bases map to TRBD2. With V trimmed by 4 bases and J by 2 bases, 6 bases remained unmatched. Germline CDR1 SGHRS, CDR2 YFSETQ. This CDR3 region has 14 residues. The CDR3 is CASSGRGEPYEQYF. CDR3 coding DNA: TGCGCCAGCAGCGGCCGGGGGGAGCCCTACGAGCAGTACTTC.

The rearrangement links TRBV28 to TRBJ2-7; D may be TRBD1 (6 bases). The CDR3 is 12 residues long. V shed 11 bases and J shed 9 bases, with 20 bases lying between them. Germline V gene lookup returns CDR1 MDHEN and CDR2 SYDVKM. The CDR3, as DNA: TGTGCCTTAGGTGGACAGAGCTATGGGCAGTACTTC. Translating gives CALGGQSYGQYF.

The CDR3 protein is CSAQTGGEGFSPQHF. Written as DNA, the CDR3 is TGCAGCGCACAGACAGGGGGCGAGGGATTCAGCCCCCAGCATTTT. This chain links TRBV29-1 with TRBJ1-5, with 10 bases identical to TRBD1. In germline, CDR1 is SQVTM, CDR2 ANQGSEA. V gave up 7 bases and J gave up 10 bases; unmatched junction bases: 16. CDR3 size: 15 residues.

This clone occurred once. The chain links TRBV11-3 to TRBJ2-1, with TRBD2 identical over 10 bases. This CDR3 is built from 14 residues. The J segment lost 5 bases and the V segment lost 4 bases, leaving 2 bases of the junction unmatched. Germline values: CDR1 SGHNT, CDR2 YENEEA. This CDR3 reads CASSSGLAHNEQFF. For the CDR3, the DNA is TGTGCCAGCAGCTCGGGACTAGCGCACAATGAGCAGTTCTTC.

J is TRBJ1-1 and V is TRBV5-1, with 10 bases identical to TRBD1. CDR1 and CDR2 (germline): SGHRS, YFSETQ. The CDR3 runs to 15 residues. V was pared by 4 bases and J by 4 bases, with 7 bases of the junction left unmatched. The chain's CDR3 is CASSKPGQGFTEAFF. CDR3 DNA sequence: TGCGCCAGCAGCAAACCGGGACAGGGGTTCACTGAAGCTTTCTTT.

This clone was observed a handful of times. The J gene is TRBJ2-2, the V gene TRBV27; TRBD2 is a possible D gene (5 bases). The ends were cut back, 2 bases at V and 0 bases at J, with 10 bases in the middle. CDR1 MNHEY and CDR2 SMNVEV come from the germline V gene (reference sequence). This CDR3 has 16 amino acids. The CDR3 DNA reads TGTGCCAGCAGTTTAAGAGGGCAAACGAACACCGGGGAGCTGTTTTTT. Its translation: CASSLRGQTNTGELFF.

The V call is TRBV13, the J call TRBJ2-5; 7 bases map to TRBD1. The CDR3 extends over 14 amino acids. Trimming cost V 0 bases and J 9 bases; bases outside gene matches: 7. CDR1 is PRHDT, CDR2 FYEKMQ, per germline (reference sequence). The CDR3 is CASSLGGQEASQYF. The CDR3 DNA reads TGTGCCAGCAGCTTAGGCGGACAGGAGGCGTCCCAGTACTTC. The full variable domain, in which reference TRBV13 and TRBJ2-5 provide the parts outside the CDR3, is AAGVIQSPRHLIKEKRETATLKCYPIPRHDTVYWYQQGPGQDPQFLISFYEKMQSDKGSIPDRFSAQQFSDYHSELNMSSLELGDSALYFCASSLGGQEASQYFGPGTRLLVL.

The J gene is TRBJ2-3, the V gene TRBV5-1; D perhaps matches TRBD2 (6 bases). Trimming left V 4 bases short and J 3 bases short, with 24 bases between. Germline CDR1 and CDR2: SGHRS and YFSETQ. This CDR3 comprises 18 residues. This CDR3 is CASSISGGAGPGTDTQYF. The CDR3 region has the DNA TGCGCCAGCAGCATATCGGGCGGGGCGGGACCGGGGACAGATACGCAGTATTTT. Full variable domain (rest looked up from reference TRBV5-1 and TRBJ2-3): KAGVTQTPRYLIKTRGQQVTLSCSPISGHRSVSWYQQTPGQGLQFLFEYFSETQRNKGNFPGRFSGRQFSNSRSEMNVSTLELGDSALYLCASSISGGAGPGTDTQYFGPGTRLTVL.

The rearrangement links TRBV28 to TRBJ1-5; the D gene is possibly TRBD1 (6 bases). V dropped 3 bases and J dropped 6 bases, with 15 bases sitting between them. The CDR3 is 15 residues long. Germline V gives CDR1 MDHEN, CDR2 SYDVKM. The CDR3: CASSLRAGVGQPQHF. The DNA of the CDR3 is TGTGCCAGCAGTTTGAGGGCAGGGGTCGGTCAGCCCCAGCATTTT.

This clone was seen only once. The rearrangement uses TRBV11-2 and TRBJ2-7; TRBD2 aligns across 11 bases. This CDR3 has 15 residues. Germline V gene lookup returns CDR1 SGHAT and CDR2 FQNNGV. V lost 5 bases, J lost 7 bases, and 10 bases stayed unmatched. CDR3 in DNA: TGTGCCAGCAGCCGTGCCGGGACTAGCGGAGGGGAGCAGTACTTC. This gives the protein CASSRAGTSGGEQYF. The whole variable domain, filled in from reference TRBV11-2 and TRBJ2-7, reads EAGVAQSPRYKIIEKRQSVAFWCNPISGHATLYWYQQILGQGPKLLIQFQNNGVVDDSQLPKDRFSAERLKGVDSTLKIQPAKLEDSAVYLCASSRAGTSGGEQYFGPGTRLTVT.

CDR3 in DNA: TGTGCCAGTAGTAGGACAGGACGCACTGAAGCTTTCTTT. Translating it yields CASSRTGRTEAFF. V is TRBV19 and J is TRBJ1-1; 7 nucleotides match TRBD1. Per the germline V gene, CDR1 is LNHDA and CDR2 is SQIVND (reference sequence). V dropped 4 bases and J dropped 4; count of bases not matched to a gene: 3. The CDR3 covers 13 residues. The full variable domain, rest sourced from reference TRBV19 and TRBJ1-1, is DGGITQSPKYLFRKEGQNVTLSCEQNLNHDAMYWYRQDPGQGLRLIYYSQIVNDFQKGDIAEGYSVSREKKESFPLTVTSAQKNPTAFYLCASSRTGRTEAFFGQGTRLTVV.

This rearrangement joins TRBV2 to TRBJ1-2; 7 nucleotides line up with TRBD1. This CDR3 region has 17 residues. J gave up 2 bases and V 4 bases, and 13 bases lay outside the gene matches. CDR1 is SNHLY and CDR2 is FYNNEI in the germline V gene. The CDR3 loop reads CASSVGDSTTQNYGYTF. Here the CDR3 DNA reads TGTGCCAGCAGTGTAGGGGACAGTACGACTCAAAACTATGGCTACACCTTC.

The chain employs TRBV30 and TRBJ2-6; possibly TRBD1 for D (8 bases). Trimming stripped 6 bases from V and 3 bases from J, with 12 bases between. The CDR3 is made up of 14 amino acids. The germline CDR1 and CDR2 sequences are GTSNPN and SVGIG (reference sequence). CDR3 DNA sequence: TGTGCCTGTAACAGGGGGGGTGGGGCCAACGTCCTGACTTTC. Its protein product is CACNRGGGANVLTF.